This TCR beta chain was recorded in a study of regulatory T cells in long-lasting Graves disease. Study outcomes and limitations: A greater number of public clonotypes (approximately 2,500) was shared by persistent patients than by new patients (around 970). The TCR repertoire of persistent Graves' patients was less diverse than that of newly diagnosed ones.

In its sample, this clonotype was seen many times. What it binds is unknown. The CDR3 has 15 residues. V was pared by 3 bases and J by 5 bases, with 7 bases of the junction left unmatched. The germline V gene encodes CDR1 GTSNPN and CDR2 SVGIG (reference sequence). Construction of TCR beta libraries relied on iRepertoire HTBI primers and on Arm-PCR targeting CDR3 regions. TCRdb redid the calling of the multiplex PCR reads with MiXCR, one entry per CDR3 protein. This sample has 550,000 or so distinct CDR3 sequences, with around 12% found just once. As for time point: newly diagnosed GD, antithyroid drugs for less than 3 months. From RNA extracted from PBMCs, the TCR library was made. These same records also appear under a second study, on T cells in Graves' hyperthyroidism and ophthalmopathy. That publication notes: HTBI primers drove first-round RT-PCR of the TCR CDR3.

The chain recombines TRBV30 with TRBJ1-4, with 9 bases aligning to TRBD1. This clonotype was obtained from a woman aged 30 to 39 with Graves disease. The sample was peripheral blood mononuclear cells (PBMCs), taken at new diagnosis, from a patient treated with antithyroid drugs. The chain's CDR3 is CAWSLGTGLNEKLFF. CDR3 nucleotides: TGTGCCTGGAGCCTAGGGACAGGGTTAAATGAAAAACTGTTTTTT.